This is a list of T cell receptor beta chains from one sample in a study of T-cell memory formation after mild COVID-19. TCRdb reprocessed the 5' RACE reads with MiXCR, giving one entry per CDR3 protein. The sample yields fewer than 350,000 distinct CDR3 sequences, approximately 8.4% seen once. The specimen was PBMCs or a T cell subset sorted from them (not recorded which). All receptors derive from a man between 18 and 35 years old who had mild COVID-19 (a few samples of this study predate the infection). Cell type and time point are not known. Each CDR3 is given with its conserved first and last residue. A D gene is named only where the DNA matches it firmly. A row's size may be missing; if present it is once, few, many or a size class.

CSATSAREQFF	TGCAGTGCAACTAGCGCTAGGGAGCAGTTCTTC	TRBV20-1	TRBD2	11	TRBJ2-1	.
CASSPPHRDSPLHF	TGTGCCAGCAGCCCCCCCCATCGGGATTCACCCCTCCACTTT	TRBV7-9	.	14	TRBJ1-6	many
CASSLWSSETQYF	TGTGCCAGCAGCTTATGGTCTTCTGAGACCCAGTACTTC	TRBV7-2	.	13	TRBJ2-5	few
CASSFKRYSNQPQHF	TGTGCCAGCAGCTTCAAAAGATATAGCAATCAGCCCCAGCATTTT	TRBV5-6	.	15	TRBJ1-5	few
CASSQDRTGLNYGYTF	TGCGCCAGCAGCCAAGATAGGACAGGGTTGAACTATGGCTACACCTTC	TRBV4-3	TRBD1	16	TRBJ1-2	.
CASSRRDRTTGDTQYF	TGCGCCAGCAGCAGGCGGGATAGGACGACGGGGGATACGCAGTATTTT	TRBV4-1	.	16	TRBJ2-3	few
CASSQLVGGIDNEQFF	TGCGCCAGCAGCCAACTTGTCGGGGGGATCGACAATGAGCAGTTCTTC	TRBV4-3	TRBD2	16	TRBJ2-1	.
CASSLLSWDGANVLTF	TGTGCCAGCAGCTTATTGAGTTGGGATGGGGCCAACGTCCTGACTTTC	TRBV7-2	.	16	TRBJ2-6	many
CASSLRGRTGELFF	TGTGCCAGCAGTTTGCGGGGGAGGACCGGGGAGCTGTTTTTT	TRBV12-3/TRBV12-4	TRBD2	14	TRBJ2-2	.
CASSINPVDTEAFF	TGTGCCAGTAGTATAAACCCGGTTGACACTGAAGCTTTCTTT	TRBV19	.	14	TRBJ1-1	.
CATPDRAEAFF	TGTGCCACCCCGGACAGGGCTGAAGCTTTCTTT	TRBV3-1	TRBD1	11	TRBJ1-1	few
CASSKGLGDSDTQYF	TGCGCCAGCAGCAAGGGACTAGGGGATTCAGATACGCAGTATTTT	TRBV5-1	TRBD2	15	TRBJ2-3	many
CASSEQLNTEAFF	TGTGCCAGCAGTGAACAGCTGAACACTGAAGCTTTCTTT	TRBV6-1	.	13	TRBJ1-1	.
CASSVMATGGEKLFF	TGTGCCAGCAGCGTAATGGCGACAGGGGGTGAAAAACTGTTTTTT	TRBV7-6	TRBD1	15	TRBJ1-4	.
CASSLEARGLGSPLHF	TGCGCCAGCAGCCTAGAGGCCCGGGGGCTAGGTTCACCCCTCCACTTT	TRBV4-1	.	16	TRBJ1-6	.
CASSYPWGKGDNQPQHF	TGTGCCAGCAGCTACCCCTGGGGCAAGGGGGATAATCAGCCCCAGCATTTT	TRBV6-2/TRBV6-3	.	17	TRBJ1-5	few
CASSRGTGVGKNIQYF	TGCGCCAGCAGCCGAGGAACAGGGGTTGGCAAAAACATTCAGTACTTC	TRBV4-3	TRBD1	16	TRBJ2-4	few
CASSQESRPSTDTQYF	TGCGCCAGCAGCCAAGAATCCCGACCGAGCACAGATACGCAGTATTTT	TRBV4-1	.	16	TRBJ2-3	few
CASSRRLGDYETQYF	TGCGCCAGCAGCCGGCGACTAGGGGATTATGAGACCCAGTACTTC	TRBV5-1	.	15	TRBJ2-5	many
CASSYSGSLNQPQHF	TGTGCCAGCAGTTACTCCGGGTCCCTCAATCAGCCCCAGCATTTT	TRBV6-5	.	15	TRBJ1-5	few
CASGDGELFF	TGTGCCAGCGGGGACGGGGAGCTGTTTTTT	TRBV6-2/TRBV6-3	.	10	TRBJ2-2	few
CASRDTTSSTDTQYF	TGCGCCAGCAGGGATACCACTTCTAGCACAGATACGCAGTATTTT	TRBV4-1	.	15	TRBJ2-3	many
CASSLGGGKETQYF	TGTGCCAGCAGCCTCGGGGGGGGGAAAGAGACCCAGTACTTC	TRBV7-2	TRBD2	14	TRBJ2-5	many
CASSAGQTTLGSPLHF	TGTGCCAGCAGCGCCGGACAGACGACCTTGGGTTCACCCCTCCACTTT	TRBV9	.	16	TRBJ1-6	.
CATSRESRGITDTQYF	TGTGCCACCAGCAGAGAATCCCGGGGAATCACAGATACGCAGTATTTT	TRBV15	.	16	TRBJ2-3	.
CSASGAQETQYF	TGCAGTGCCTCGGGTGCCCAAGAGACCCAGTACTTC	TRBV20-1	.	12	TRBJ2-5	few
CSASLGGKYNEQFF	TGCAGTGCAAGCCTCGGGGGGAAATACAATGAGCAGTTCTTC	TRBV20-1	TRBD2	14	TRBJ2-1	.
CASSLEGFHQPQHF	TGCGCCAGCAGCTTGGAAGGGTTCCATCAGCCCCAGCATTTT	TRBV5-1	.	14	TRBJ1-5	.
CASKPTDTQYF	TGTGCCAGCAAGCCAACAGATACGCAGTATTTT	TRBV7-3	.	11	TRBJ2-3	.
CASSDWGHEQYF	TGTGCCAGCTCCGATTGGGGCCACGAGCAGTACTTC	TRBV18	.	12	TRBJ2-7	.
CASSFTTGSPQETQYF	TGTGCCAGCAGCTTTACGACAGGAAGCCCCCAAGAGACCCAGTACTTC	TRBV6-1	.	16	TRBJ2-5	.
CASSNTGDTEAFF	TGTGCCAGCAGTAATACGGGGGACACTGAAGCTTTCTTT	TRBV6-1	.	13	TRBJ1-1	few
CSARDRGAKNIQYF	TGCAGTGCTAGGGACAGGGGAGCCAAAAACATTCAGTACTTC	TRBV20-1	TRBD1	14	TRBJ2-4	.
CSVVWQVGVFWHF	TGCAGCGTTGTATGGCAGGTGGGGGTATTTTGGCACTTC	TRBV29-1	.	13	TRBJ2-5	many
CASSLGTSGGYNEQFF	TGTGCCAGCAGCCTGGGGACTAGCGGGGGGTACAATGAGCAGTTCTTC	TRBV7-6	TRBD2	16	TRBJ2-1	many
CASSLSGTASYEQYF	TGTGCCAGCAGCTTATCCGGGACGGCGTCCTACGAGCAGTACTTC	TRBV7-6	.	15	TRBJ2-7	many
CASIAGTGGPDTQYF	TGCGCCAGCATAGCCGGGACAGGGGGCCCAGATACGCAGTATTTT	TRBV5-1	TRBD1	15	TRBJ2-3	.
CASSQEGRGEGYTF	TGCGCCAGCAGCCAAGAGGGCAGGGGTGAGGGCTACACCTTC	TRBV4-1	.	14	TRBJ1-2	few